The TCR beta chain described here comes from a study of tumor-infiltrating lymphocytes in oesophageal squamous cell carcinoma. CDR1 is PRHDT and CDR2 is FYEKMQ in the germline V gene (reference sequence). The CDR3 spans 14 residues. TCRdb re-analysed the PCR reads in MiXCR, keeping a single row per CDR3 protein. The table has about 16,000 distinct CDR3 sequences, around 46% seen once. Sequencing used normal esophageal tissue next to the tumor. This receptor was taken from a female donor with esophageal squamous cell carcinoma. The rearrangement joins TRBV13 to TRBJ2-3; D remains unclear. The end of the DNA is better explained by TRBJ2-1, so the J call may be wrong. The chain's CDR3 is CASSWTAFNNEQFF. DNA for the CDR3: TGTGCCAGCAGCTGGACGGCGTTCAACAATGAGCAGTTCTTC.